This T cell receptor beta chain was documented in a study of blood T cell repertoires in COVID-19. Background on the study: Samples of COVID-19 (acute and convalescent) were obtained from the United States, Italy and Spain. In each case, the material was cDNA or gDNA derived from T cells, B-cell-depleted T cells, or PBMCs.

Germline CDR1 reads LNHDA; CDR2 reads SQIVND (reference sequence). This CDR3 is 15 amino acids long. V shed 4 bases and J shed 1 base, with 14 bases lying between them. Under the authors' procedure: Amplification with reference gene primers provided the estimates of nucleated cell counts. Only in-frame clones appear in the TCRdb table, and some are missing; sequencing was by immunoSEQ multiplex PCR. V and J calls and clone size follow that table, whereas D and trimming were derived from the DNA. The sample shows roughly 250,000 clones, around 89% of them seen only once. The sample was peripheral blood. The TCR originated in a young man with acute or convalescent COVID-19. The V gene is TRBV19, the J gene TRBJ2-7; a weak D match, TRBD2 (7 bases). The CDR3 nucleotides are TGTGCCAGTAGTACACAGGGAGGGAGATCCTACGAGCAGTACTTC. Translation: CASSTQGGRSYEQYF.